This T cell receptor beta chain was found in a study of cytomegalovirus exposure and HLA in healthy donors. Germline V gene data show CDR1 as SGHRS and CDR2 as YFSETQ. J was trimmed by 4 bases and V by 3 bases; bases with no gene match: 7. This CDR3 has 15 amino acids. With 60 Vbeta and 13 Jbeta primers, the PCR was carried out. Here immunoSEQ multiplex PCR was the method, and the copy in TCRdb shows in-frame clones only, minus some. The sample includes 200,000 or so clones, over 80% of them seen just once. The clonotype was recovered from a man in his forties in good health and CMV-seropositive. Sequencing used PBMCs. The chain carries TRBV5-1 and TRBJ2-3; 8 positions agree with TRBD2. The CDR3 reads CASSYGGAGADTQYF. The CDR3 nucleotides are TGCGCCAGCAGCTACGGGGGGGCCGGGGCAGATACGCAGTATTTT.